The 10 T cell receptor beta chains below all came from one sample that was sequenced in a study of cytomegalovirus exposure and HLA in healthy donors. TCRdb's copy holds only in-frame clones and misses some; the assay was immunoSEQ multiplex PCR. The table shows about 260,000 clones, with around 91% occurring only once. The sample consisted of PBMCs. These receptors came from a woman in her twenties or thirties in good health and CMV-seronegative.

This chain's CDR3 is CASSARGQSRDTQYF. CDR3 in DNA: TGTGCCAGCAGTGCCCGGGGTCAGTCGAGAGATACGCAGTATTTT. The V call is TRBV2, the J call TRBJ2-3, with D possibly being TRBD2 (5 bases). The CDR3 has 15 amino acids. V dropped 4 bases and J dropped 5 bases, with 16 bases sitting between them. The germline V gene encodes CDR1 SNHLY and CDR2 FYNNEI.

The CDR3 coding sequence is TGTGCCAGCACCCGGGACCGTGACTTCTTTGGAGAGACCCAGTACTTC. Its protein product is CASTRDRDFFGETQYF. The V call is TRBV5-6, the J call TRBJ2-5; D could derive from TRBD1 or TRBD2 (5 bases each). The V gene lost 6 bases and the J gene lost 4 bases, with 22 bases spanning the gap. The CDR3 is made up of 16 amino acids. Germline V gene data show CDR1 as SGHDT and CDR2 as YYEEEE.

As DNA, the CDR3 is TGTGCCAGCAGCTTGGGTTCCGGGACAGGGGACAGCTATGGCTACACCTTC. This translates into CASSLGSGTGDSYGYTF. V usage is TRBV5-6 and J usage is TRBJ1-2, with 10 bases lining up with TRBD1. V lost 0 bases, J lost 4 bases, and 9 bases stayed unmatched. The germline V gene encodes CDR1 SGHDT and CDR2 YYEEEE. The CDR3 covers 17 residues.

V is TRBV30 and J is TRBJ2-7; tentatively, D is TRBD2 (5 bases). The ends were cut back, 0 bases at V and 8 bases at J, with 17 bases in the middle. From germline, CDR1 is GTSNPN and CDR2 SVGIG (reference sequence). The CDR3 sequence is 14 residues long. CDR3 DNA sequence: TGTGCCTGGAGTGTTCCGGGATCCTCACCCCAGCAGTACTTC. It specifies CAWSVPGSSPQQYF.

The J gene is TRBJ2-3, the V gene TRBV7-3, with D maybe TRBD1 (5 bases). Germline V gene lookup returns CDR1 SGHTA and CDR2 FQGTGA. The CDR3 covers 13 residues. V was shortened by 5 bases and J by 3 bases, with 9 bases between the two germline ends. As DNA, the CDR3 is TGTGCCAGCAGCGAAGACAGTACAGATACGCAGTATTTT. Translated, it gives CASSEDSTDTQYF.

This CDR3 is CAISELSQNTQYF. CDR3 coding DNA: TGTGCCATCAGTGAGCTATCCCAAAATACGCAGTATTTT. The chain links TRBV10-3 to TRBJ2-3; D remains ambiguous. The germline V gene has CDR1 ENHRY and CDR2 SYGVKD. V was trimmed by 2 bases and J by 7 bases, leaving 10 bases between them. The CDR3 runs to 13 residues.

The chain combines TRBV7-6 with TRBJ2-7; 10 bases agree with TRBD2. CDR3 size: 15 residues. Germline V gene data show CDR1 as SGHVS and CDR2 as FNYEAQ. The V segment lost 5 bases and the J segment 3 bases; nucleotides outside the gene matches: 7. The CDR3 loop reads CASSLEREGRYEQYF. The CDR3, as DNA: TGTGCCAGCAGCCTAGAGCGGGAGGGCCGCTACGAGCAGTACTTC.

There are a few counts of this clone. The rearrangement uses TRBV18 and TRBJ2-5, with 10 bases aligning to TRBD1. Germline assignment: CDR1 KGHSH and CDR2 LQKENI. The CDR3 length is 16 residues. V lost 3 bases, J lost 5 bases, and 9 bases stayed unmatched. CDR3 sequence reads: CASSPGTGALRETQYF. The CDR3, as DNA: TGTGCCAGCTCACCCGGGACAGGGGCCCTTCGGGAGACCCAGTACTTC.

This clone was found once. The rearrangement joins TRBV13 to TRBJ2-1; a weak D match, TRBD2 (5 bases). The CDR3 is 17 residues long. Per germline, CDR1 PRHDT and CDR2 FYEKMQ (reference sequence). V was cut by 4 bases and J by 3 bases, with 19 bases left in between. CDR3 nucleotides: TGTGCCAGCAGCTCCGATGTAATCGGCGGGTTCTACAATGAGCAGTTCTTC. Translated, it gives CASSSDVIGGFYNEQFF.

CDR3: CASSLDMGEAFF. The CDR3 nucleotides are TGTGCCAGCAGCCTGGATATGGGGGAGGCTTTCTTT. The chain is built from TRBV7-9 and TRBJ1-1; weak D call: TRBD1 (5 bases). Germline CDR1 is SEHNR and CDR2 is FQNEAQ (reference sequence). The V and J ends lost 5 bases and 11 bases respectively, with 15 bases between them. There are 12 residues in the CDR3.